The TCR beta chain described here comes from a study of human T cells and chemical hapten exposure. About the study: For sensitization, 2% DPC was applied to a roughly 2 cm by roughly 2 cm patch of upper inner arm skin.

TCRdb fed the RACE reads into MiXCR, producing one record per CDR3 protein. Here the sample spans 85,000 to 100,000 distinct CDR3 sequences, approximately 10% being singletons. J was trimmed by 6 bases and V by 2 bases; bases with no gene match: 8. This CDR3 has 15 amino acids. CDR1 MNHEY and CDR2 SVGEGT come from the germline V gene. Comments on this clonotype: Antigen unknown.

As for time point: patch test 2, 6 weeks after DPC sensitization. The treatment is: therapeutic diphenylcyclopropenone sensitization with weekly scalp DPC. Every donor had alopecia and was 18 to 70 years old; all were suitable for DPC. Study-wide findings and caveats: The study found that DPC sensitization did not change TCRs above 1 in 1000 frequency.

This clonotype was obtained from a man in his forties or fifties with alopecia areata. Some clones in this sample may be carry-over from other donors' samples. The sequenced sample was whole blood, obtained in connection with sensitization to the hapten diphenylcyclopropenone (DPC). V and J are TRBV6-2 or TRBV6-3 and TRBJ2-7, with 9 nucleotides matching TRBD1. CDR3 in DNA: TGTGCCAGCAGTTACCCGGAGGACAGGGGACTCGAGCAGTACGTC. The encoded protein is CASSYPEDRGLEQYV.